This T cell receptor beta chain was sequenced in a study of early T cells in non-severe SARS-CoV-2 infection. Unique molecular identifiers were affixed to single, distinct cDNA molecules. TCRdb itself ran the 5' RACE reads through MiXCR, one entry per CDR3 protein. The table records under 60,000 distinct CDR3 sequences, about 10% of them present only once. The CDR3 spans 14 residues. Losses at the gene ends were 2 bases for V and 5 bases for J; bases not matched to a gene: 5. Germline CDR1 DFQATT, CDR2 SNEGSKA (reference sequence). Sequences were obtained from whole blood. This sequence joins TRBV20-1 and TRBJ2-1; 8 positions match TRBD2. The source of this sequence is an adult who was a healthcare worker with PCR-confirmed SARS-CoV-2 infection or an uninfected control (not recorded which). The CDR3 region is CSARRPGLDNEQFF. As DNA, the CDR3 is TGCAGTGCTAGACGTCCGGGACTAGACAATGAGCAGTTCTTC.